These 27 T cell receptor beta chains came from one sample sequenced in a study of T cell changes during pregnancy in multiple sclerosis. Assay used: immunoSEQ multiplex PCR; TCRdb lists only in-frame clones, some missing. The sample contains about 41,000 clones, almost 95% of which appear only once. The sequences come from CD8+ T cells from peripheral blood mononuclear cells, collected in the third trimester of pregnancy. These receptors all come from a female donor with multiple sclerosis, enrolled in a pregnancy study.

This chain joins TRBV2 and TRBJ2-2, with 8 bases aligning to TRBD2. This CDR3 comprises 14 residues. With 8 bases clipped from V and 2 bases from J, the junction kept 4 bases outside the gene matches. Germline V gene sequence: CDR1 SNHLY, CDR2 FYNNEI. CDR3 protein: CASSGGVNTGELFF. CDR3 DNA sequence: TGTGCCAGCTCCGGGGGGGTTAACACCGGGGAGCTGTTTTTT.

This sequence joins TRBV19 and TRBJ2-2, with 12 nucleotides matching TRBD1. Germline V gene lookup returns CDR1 LNHDA and CDR2 SQIVND (reference sequence). The CDR3 has 16 residues. V trimming: 3 bases; J trimming: 4 bases; junction bases outside the gene matches: 3. DNA of the CDR3: TGTGCCAGTAGTATCCGGGACAGGGGGCGCACCGGGGAGCTGTTTTTT. Translation gives CASSIRDRGRTGELFF.

V and J are TRBV2 and TRBJ2-1, with D possibly TRBD2 on 6 matching bases. The CDR3 is 14 amino acids. Germline values: CDR1 SNHLY, CDR2 FYNNEI. Trimming pared 3 bases from V and 4 bases from J, leaving 10 bases between. The CDR3 spells CASSEGSGYNEQFF. The DNA for the CDR3 is TGTGCCAGCAGTGAGGGTAGCGGTTACAATGAGCAGTTCTTC.

The rearrangement uses TRBV9 and TRBJ2-1, with 9 bases that match TRBD1. This CDR3 region has 15 residues. V shed 5 bases, J shed 6 bases, and the junction held 9 bases outside the gene matches. Germline V CDR1 and CDR2: SGDLS, YYNGEE. CDR3 nucleotides: TGTGCCAGCAGGGGACCGGGACAGGGTACCAATGAGCAGTTCTTC. Its translation: CASRGPGQGTNEQFF.

V and J are TRBV10-3 and TRBJ2-7, with 9 bases aligning to TRBD1. This CDR3 contains 15 residues. CDR1 ENHRY and CDR2 SYGVKD come from the germline V gene. With V trimmed by 6 bases and J by 1 base, 7 bases remained unmatched. CDR3 region: CAIRGGTGISYEQYF. DNA of the CDR3: TGTGCCATCAGGGGGGGGACAGGGATATCCTACGAGCAGTACTTC.

The rearrangement uses TRBV19 and TRBJ2-1; a weak D match, TRBD1 (7 bases). Germline V CDR1 and CDR2: LNHDA, SQIVND (reference sequence). V lost 5 bases and J lost 5, with 25 bases in between. This CDR3 contains 18 residues. The CDR3 is CASSAPAGSGQPNNEQFF. CDR3 nucleotide sequence: TGTGCCAGTAGTGCGCCCGCGGGGTCGGGACAGCCGAACAATGAGCAGTTCTTC.

CDR3: CASSATTSGRARDEQFF. The CDR3 DNA is TGTGCCAGCAGCGCTACGACTAGCGGGAGGGCCCGGGATGAGCAGTTCTTC. The J gene is TRBJ2-1, the V gene TRBV9; 14 nucleotides agree with TRBD2. The CDR3 totals 17 residues. The J segment lost 8 bases and the V segment lost 3 bases, leaving 10 bases of the junction unmatched. Looked up from germline, CDR1 is SGDLS and CDR2 is YYNGEE.

The chain has TRBV4-2 and TRBJ2-4; the match to TRBD1 covers 7 bases. The germline gives CDR1 LGHNA, CDR2 YNFKEQ. The CDR3 contains 16 residues. Trimming took 0 bases from V and 5 from J; bases not matched to a gene: 7. Here the CDR3 reads CASSQDLTGAENIQYF. CDR3 sequence (DNA): TGTGCCAGCAGCCAAGACCTAACAGGGGCGGAAAACATTCAGTACTTC.

The J gene is TRBJ1-1, the V gene TRBV6-5; D is unclear. The germline CDR1 and CDR2 sequences are MNHEY and SVGAGI. There are 13 residues in the CDR3. The V gene lost 6 bases and the J gene lost 1 base, with 9 bases spanning the gap. The DNA for the CDR3 is TGTGCCAGCAGCTTGGGCCCGAACACTGAAGCTTTCTTT. This codes for CASSLGPNTEAFF.

The chain couples TRBV15 to TRBJ2-1; D is perhaps TRBD2 (5 bases). The CDR3 runs 12 residues. The V gene lost 7 bases and the J gene lost 5 bases, with 9 bases spanning the gap. CDR1 and CDR2 from the germline V gene are LNHNV and YYDKDF (reference sequence). CDR3: CATTSRDNEQFF. In DNA form, the CDR3 reads TGTGCCACCACATCGAGGGACAATGAGCAGTTCTTC.

This clone has a single count. The chain uses TRBV7-2 and TRBJ2-5; 7 bases map to TRBD2. The germline V gene encodes CDR1 SGHTA and CDR2 FQGNSA. The ends lost 3 bases at V and 5 bases at J; junction bases unmatched: 6. CDR3 length: 14 residues. CDR3 nucleotides: TGTGCCAGCAGCTTCAGGGAGGGCCCGGAGACCCAGTACTTC. Translated: CASSFREGPETQYF. The full variable domain, with the rest looked up from reference TRBV7-2 and TRBJ2-5, is GAGVSQSPSNKVTEKGKDVELRCDPISGHTALYWYRQSLGQGLEFLIYFQGNSAPDKSGLPSDRFSAERTGGSVSTLTIQRTQQEDSAVYLCASSFREGPETQYFGPGTRLLVL.

In nucleotides, the CDR3 is TGTGCCAGCAGTTTAACCGGGTTGTATGGCTACACCTTC. This translates into CASSLTGLYGYTF. The rearrangement uses TRBV28 and TRBJ1-2; D is uncertain. CDR1 and CDR2 (germline): MDHEN, SYDVKM. CDR3 length equals 13 residues. The ends were cut back, 2 bases at V and 5 bases at J, with 9 bases in the middle.

J is TRBJ2-7 and V is TRBV5-1; 11 bases are shared with TRBD1. Germline CDR1 SGHRS, CDR2 YFSETQ. The CDR3 runs 15 residues. Trimming took 5 bases from V and 5 from J; bases not matched to a gene: 9. As DNA, the CDR3 is TGCGCCAGCAGACCCCGGACAGGGGGCGTGGACGAGCAGTACTTC. It is translated as CASRPRTGGVDEQYF. Looking up the rest from reference TRBV5-1 and TRBJ2-7 gives the full variable domain: KAGVTQTPRYLIKTRGQQVTLSCSPISGHRSVSWYQQTPGQGLQFLFEYFSETQRNKGNFPGRFSGRQFSNSRSEMNVSTLELGDSALYLCASRPRTGGVDEQYFGPGTRLTVT.

The chain joins TRBV28 to TRBJ2-7, with D perhaps TRBD2 (6 bases). The V end lost 3 bases, the J end lost 4 bases, and 16 bases lay between the germline ends. Germline V gene data show CDR1 as MDHEN and CDR2 as SYDVKM. This CDR3 region has 15 residues. CDR3 protein: CASSFRGPSEYEQYF. CDR3 sequence (DNA): TGTGCCAGCAGTTTTCGGGGCCCTAGCGAATACGAGCAGTACTTC.

This chain connects TRBV13 to TRBJ2-1, with unresolved D. The length of the CDR3 is 13 residues. The V end was cut by 0 bases, the J end by 9 bases, with 9 bases between. Germline lookup yields CDR1 PRHDT and CDR2 FYEKMQ (reference sequence). The CDR3 DNA sequence: TGTGCCAGCAGCTTAGGCGGTCTTTTTGAGCAGTTCTTC. Encoded protein: CASSLGGLFEQFF.

The chain employs TRBV7-6 and TRBJ2-7; D is unclear. V lost 3 bases to trimming and J lost 7 bases, with 7 bases between them. This CDR3 contains 11 residues. CDR1 is SGHVS and CDR2 is FNYEAQ in the germline V gene. The CDR3 loop is CASSFGAEQYF. CDR3 bases: TGTGCCAGCAGCTTCGGTGCAGAGCAGTACTTC.

Concerning this clone itself: An end of the junction does not agree with germline; a read error may underlie this. DNA for the CDR3: TGCGCCAGCAGCTCCTCCTTCGAGCAGTACTTC. This encodes CASSSSFEQYF. The chain employs TRBV5-1 and TRBJ2-7; D gene ambiguous. Germline CDR1 SGHRS, CDR2 YFSETQ. This CDR3 spans 11 amino acids.

V gene TRBV6-1 combines with J gene TRBJ1-1, with D possibly TRBD1 on 5 matching bases. This CDR3 is built from 13 residues. Germline-derived CDR1 and CDR2 are MNHNS and SASEGT. Trimming left V 4 bases short and J 3 bases short, with 9 bases between. CDR3 sequence (DNA): TGTGCCAGCAGTGTAAAGGGGCACACTGAAGCTTTCTTT. It is translated as CASSVKGHTEAFF.

In this sample, this clone turned up once. This sequence joins TRBV14 and TRBJ2-7, with a tentative D call TRBD2 (6 bases). This CDR3 has 14 amino acids. Germline V gene lookup returns CDR1 SGHDN and CDR2 FVKESK. V lost 2 bases and J 0 bases, leaving 8 bases between the germline ends. CDR3 loop: CASSQLANSYEQYF. For the CDR3, the DNA is TGTGCCAGCAGCCAACTAGCGAACTCCTACGAGCAGTACTTC.

This chain joins TRBV28 and TRBJ1-2, with 10 nucleotides matching TRBD1. The CDR3 has 15 residues. The ends lost 3 bases at V and 2 bases at J; junction bases unmatched: 3. The germline V gene has CDR1 MDHEN and CDR2 SYDVKM. The CDR3 loop is CASSLGQGYNYGYTF. The CDR3 coding sequence is TGTGCCAGCAGTTTGGGACAGGGGTACAACTATGGCTACACCTTC.

This chain joins TRBV5-1 and TRBJ2-7; 8 bases are shared with TRBD1. Losses at the gene ends were 2 bases for V and 2 bases for J; bases not matched to a gene: 3. CDR1 and CDR2 from the germline V gene are SGHRS and YFSETQ. The CDR3 contains 14 residues. CDR3 sequence (DNA): TGCGCCAGCAGCTTCGGGACAGGAGCCTACGAGCAGTACTTC. It is translated as CASSFGTGAYEQYF.

The chain is built from TRBV19 and TRBJ2-1; D uncertain. V lost 6 bases and J lost 8, with 14 bases in between. The CDR3 consists of 13 residues. CDR1 is LNHDA and CDR2 is SQIVND in the germline V gene (reference sequence). Here the CDR3 DNA reads TGTGCCAGTAGGGCTGCATGGTTCGATGAGCAGTTCTTC. Translation gives CASRAAWFDEQFF. Complete variable domain (other parts from reference TRBV19 and TRBJ2-1): DGGITQSPKYLFRKEGQNVTLSCEQNLNHDAMYWYRQDPGQGLRLIYYSQIVNDFQKGDIAEGYSVSREKKESFPLTVTSAQKNPTAFYLCASRAAWFDEQFFGPGTRLTVL.

This clone showed up just a few times. This sequence joins TRBV6-1 and TRBJ2-2; D gene ambiguous. Looked up from germline, CDR1 is MNHNS and CDR2 is SASEGT. V was cut by 2 bases and J by 3 bases, with 7 bases left in between. CDR3 length: 14 amino acids. The CDR3 loop is CASSERVDTGELFF. CDR3 sequence (DNA): TGTGCCAGCAGTGAACGCGTGGACACCGGGGAGCTGTTTTTT.

This clone was observed a single time. The genes are TRBV29-1 and TRBJ2-1, with D maybe TRBD2 (6 bases). The CDR3 is made up of 14 amino acids. In germline, CDR1 is SQVTM, CDR2 ANQGSEA. V lost 5 bases to trimming and J lost 4 bases, with 15 bases between them. DNA for the CDR3: TGCAGCGTTCAAGGAGGGAGCCTTTACAATGAGCAGTTCTTC. Translation: CSVQGGSLYNEQFF.

This chain links TRBV4-1 with TRBJ2-7, with D possibly matching TRBD2 (6 bases). The CDR3 consists of 17 residues. CDR1 is MGHRA, CDR2 YSYEKL, per germline. The V gene lost 1 base and the J gene lost 0 bases, with 16 bases spanning the gap. DNA of the CDR3: TGCGCCAGCAGCCAAGTATTAGGTGGAGGGAGCTCCTACGAGCAGTACTTC. Residues: CASSQVLGGGSSYEQYF.

CDR3 protein: CASSEMDRDYEQYF. For the CDR3, the DNA is TGTGCCAGCAGTGAAATGGACAGGGATTACGAGCAGTACTTC. This rearrangement joins TRBV28 to TRBJ2-7, with TRBD1 matching 8 bases. The trim removed 5 bases at V and 4 bases at J, leaving 7 bases unmatched. Germline-derived CDR1 and CDR2 are MDHEN and SYDVKM. The CDR3 has 14 residues.

This clone was found once. The chain uses TRBV6-1 and TRBJ2-2, with 8 nucleotides matching TRBD1. V shed 4 bases, J shed 1 base, and the junction held 2 bases outside the gene matches. In germline, CDR1 is MNHNS, CDR2 SASEGT. The CDR3 loop spans 15 amino acids. This chain's CDR3 is CASSADRGNTGELFF. The CDR3 region has the DNA TGTGCCAGCAGTGCCGACAGGGGGAACACCGGGGAGCTGTTTTTT.